This T cell receptor (beta chain) was observed in a study of Ad26.COV2.S vaccination and SARS-CoV-2 variants (dated by TCRdb to the early 2020s). Notes on the research overall: Donors in the vaccine arm were drawn from COV1001, a phase I-IIa trial of Ad26.COV2.S in healthy adults that was multicentre, randomized, double-blind and placebo-controlled. Dosing of Ad26.COV2.S was intramuscular, at either 5x10^10 or 1x10^11 viral particles, delivered as one shot or as two shots spaced 56 days apart. Sequencing of the TCRbeta repertoire served to evaluate the specificity and breadth of SARS-CoV-2-reactive T cell receptors following Ad26.COV2.S vaccination. A total of approximately 30 samples were included in the TCR-sequenced set, comprising 19 Ad26.COV2.S vaccine recipients, 5 placebo recipients and 8 SARS-CoV-2 convalescent individuals. Participants in the trial were split at random into five groups of five each, receiving low-dose or high-dose Ad26.COV2.S once or twice, or else placebo on both occasions. Investigators did not know the trial group allocation while performing experiments and assessing outcomes.

TCRbeta CDR3 regions were sequenced with the immunoSEQ Assay. After extraction, genomic DNA underwent amplification by bias-controlled multiplex PCR, followed by high-throughput sequencing. The authors' analysis ran thus. Collapsing and filtering of sequences were performed to quantify the absolute abundance of each unique TCRbeta CDR3 region. T cell fraction was estimated by normalizing TCRbeta template counts to usable DNA, with usable DNA measured through amplification of reference genes found in all nucleated cells. Repertoire TCRs were annotated as SARS-CoV-2-specific by exact matching of V gene, CDR3 amino acid sequence and J gene to a known reactive TCR set. The reference SARS-CoV-2 TCR set was obtained from MIRA and was filtered for enrichment in COVID-19-positive ImmuneCODE repertoires, whereby public or cross-reactive TCRs were removed. Based on the MIRA antigens, annotated TCRs were further analysed at the level of specific ORF or position within ORF. Breadth was defined as annotated unique rearrangements over total unique productive rearrangements; depth was the summed frequency of those rearrangements. Group comparisons of TCR breadth used two-sided Wilcoxon rank-sum tests. Imported from immuneACCESS, the table was reduced by TCRdb to in-frame sequences with V and J called. These copies leave out some clones; in studies compared against another copy, an unresolved V gene accounts for under half, and the cause of the remainder is not known. V and J calls and clone size come straight from that table; D and trimming were deduced from the DNA. The sample data list about 390,000 clones, and approximately 86% of these were observed just once. The ten largest clonotypes hold roughly 3% of the sample.

As for this clone: Its recognized antigen is unknown. No base-level quality is on record; no much larger clone is a single base apart.

Study-wide findings and limitations: After vaccination, substantial breadth of spike-specific CD8+ and CD4+ T cell responses was reported. According to the authors, total T cell responses may have been underestimated by the TCR breadth and depth analyses. The study lacked the statistical power to compare responses across vaccine doses or regimens. Higher spike-specific TCR breadth was observed in Ad26.COV2.S recipients than in placebo recipients (P = 0.0014). Vaccine and placebo recipients had similar non-spike TCR breadth, a finding consistent with the vaccine containing only spike.

Trimming costs V 7 bases and J 3 bases, and their ends lie 10 bases apart. The CDR3 goes from the cysteine to the phenylalanine over 13 residues. CDR3 DNA only is kept here, 39 bases in frame from base 1. Via the germline V gene (reference sequence), CDR1 is LNHDA and CDR2 SQIVND. The sample's treatment or condition, from its label and the paper: around 19 received Ad26.COV2.S at low or high dose, single or two shots; about 5 received placebo; per-sample allocation not given. For vaccine and placebo recipients, repertoires were sequenced using samples collected on day 63 after the first injection. Cohort 1b enrolled 20 to 30 adults aged 18-55 years at a single site in Boston, USA, between 29 July and 7 August 2020. Ad26.COV2.S consisted of a replication-incompetent adenovirus type 26 vector by which a prefusion-stabilized SARS-CoV-2 spike protein from the original Wuhan strain was expressed.

Here the sequenced sample was peripheral blood, taken in a trial of Ad26.COV2.S vaccine versus placebo. The V and J genes are TRBV19 and TRBJ1-3; there is no confident call for the D gene. The sequence derives from a person between 18 and 60 years old who received the Ad26.COV2.S COVID-19 vaccine or a placebo. The DNA sequence is as follows: TGTGCCAGTACCAGTGTTCTTGGAAACACCATATATTTT. Its protein product is CASTSVLGNTIYF. Outside the CDR3, residues come from the reference TRBV19 and TRBJ1-3 proteins, so the full variable domain is: DGGITQSPKYLFRKEGQNVTLSCEQNLNHDAMYWYRQDPGQGLRLIYYSQIVNDFQKGDIAEGYSVSREKKESFPLTVTSAQKNPTAFYLCASTSVLGNTIYFGEGSWLTVV.